The following is a TCR beta chain sequence with its context. As yet, its antigen is unknown. Findings and caveats of the study: In terms of TCR gene usage, tumor memory CD4+ T cells clustered together with blood and lymph node memory CD4+ cells, as well as with lymph node naive CD4+ cells. Tumor Treg TCRs overlapped most with tumor naive CD4+ cells.

The CDR3 length is 15 residues. Germline loops: CDR1 SGHRS, CDR2 YFSETQ. The V and J ends lost 0 bases and 3 bases respectively, with 9 bases between them. Constant-region reverse primers amplified full-length variable regions, followed by semi-nested Nested Universal Primer A PCR. TCRdb reprocessed the 5' RACE reads via MiXCR and lists one record per CDR3 protein. The sample consists of about 54,000 distinct CDR3 sequences, roughly 18% of them appearing once. Naive CD4+ cells had CD25+ Tregs removed. This receptor was taken from a female donor with breast cancer. The source material was naive CD4+ T cells sorted from blood. Subset noted: naive CD4+ T cells, CD4+CD45RA+CD25-. V gene TRBV5-1 combines with J gene TRBJ2-2; D might be TRBD2 (5 bases). The CDR3 DNA follows: TGCGCCAGCAGCTTGGAGAGGGCAGACACCGGGGAGCTGTTTTTT. Amino acids: CASSLERADTGELFF.